Listed below are T cell receptor beta chains from one sample, sequenced in a study of blood T cell repertoires in COVID-19. The repertoire was sequenced with immunoSEQ multiplex PCR; TCRdb's copy has only in-frame clones and lacks some. The table records around 100,000 clones, around 91% of them present only once. The specimen sequenced was peripheral blood. The receptors shown here come from a woman at least 80 years old with acute or convalescent COVID-19. The CDR3 runs from the conserved cysteine through the conserved F or W. D genes are given only for firm matches. Size tells how often a clone was seen (once, few, many) or the class of an expanded clone, and some rows leave it out.

cdr3_nt cdr3_aa cdr3_length d_call j_call clone_size v_call
TGTGCCAGCAGTTCCTACAGGGTTGAGCCTTCAGGGGCCAACGTCCTGACTTTC CASSSYRVEPSGANVLTF 18 . TRBJ2-6 . TRBV6-2/TRBV6-3
TGTGCCAGCAGTGAAACCGGGACACATGAAGCTTTCTTT CASSETGTHEAFF 13 . TRBJ1-1 . TRBV12-3/TRBV12-4
TGTGCCAGCAGCCCCCACGACAGGAGCCCGTACTTC CASSPHDRSPYF 12 . TRBJ2-7 . TRBV28
TGTGCCAGTAGTATCGGACAGGGGGTGTGGGACTACACCTTC CASSIGQGVWDYTF 14 TRBD1 TRBJ1-2 . TRBV19
TGCGCCAGCAGCCAGATCGGACTCACAGATACGCAGTATTTT CASSQIGLTDTQYF 14 . TRBJ2-3 . TRBV4-1
TGTGCCAGCAGCTCCGGACAGGGGAGCACAGATACGCAGTATTTT CASSSGQGSTDTQYF 15 TRBD1 TRBJ2-3 . TRBV7-9
TGTGCCAGCAGCTCTCGGGACAGGGGCAAAGAGACCCAGTACTTC CASSSRDRGKETQYF 15 TRBD1 TRBJ2-5 . TRBV2
TGTGCCAGCAGTTTATTGGACAGGGACGGCTATGGCTACACCTTC CASSLLDRDGYGYTF 15 TRBD1 TRBJ1-2 . TRBV28
TGCAGCGTTGCACAGGGCTACTATGGCTACACCTTC CSVAQGYYGYTF 12 . TRBJ1-2 . TRBV29-1
TGTGCCAGCAGTTTACCCTCCGGCTATGGCTACACCTTC CASSLPSGYGYTF 13 . TRBJ1-2 . TRBV28
TGCGCCAGCAGCTTAGGACAGGGGCTGTCCTACGAGCAGTACTTC CASSLGQGLSYEQYF 15 TRBD1 TRBJ2-7 . TRBV5-1
TGTGCCAGCAGCTTGGCTCCGGAGGGCAATCAGCCCCAGCATTTT CASSLAPEGNQPQHF 15 . TRBJ1-5 . TRBV5-4
TGTGCCAGCAGACATACTAGCGAAGAGACCCAGTACTTC CASRHTSEETQYF 13 TRBD2 TRBJ2-5 . TRBV12-3/TRBV12-4
TGCGCCAGCAGCTTGGTGCTAGCGGGGGGTCCAGATACGCAGTATTTT CASSLVLAGGPDTQYF 16 TRBD2 TRBJ2-3 . TRBV5-1
TGCGCCAGCAGTGAGTCGGTAGCGGGAGGGACGAACACTGAAGCTTTCTTT CASSESVAGGTNTEAFF 17 . TRBJ1-1 . TRBV10-2
TGTGCCAGCAGCCCCTGGGGACTAGCGGGGGGAGGGGAGCAGTTCTTC CASSPWGLAGGGEQFF 16 TRBD2 TRBJ2-1 . TRBV3-1/TRBV3-2
TGTGCCACGACGGACAAACCTAACACTGAAGCTTTCTTT CATTDKPNTEAFF 13 . TRBJ1-1 once TRBV10-3
TGTGCCAGCAGGCCACTGGACAGATTTTCGGATAAACTGTTTTTT CASRPLDRFSDKLFF 15 . TRBJ1-4 . TRBV6-5
TGTGCCAGCAGTGGGCAGGGCCCATATAATTCACCCCTCCACTTT CASSGQGPYNSPLHF 15 . TRBJ1-6 . TRBV2
TGCGCCAGCAGCTTTCCGATAACCGGGGGAAGAGGTTACGAGCAGTACTTC CASSFPITGGRGYEQYF 17 . TRBJ2-7 . TRBV5-1
TGTGCCAGCAGTGAAATTGGGCAGGGGAATCAGCCCCAGCATTTT CASSEIGQGNQPQHF 15 . TRBJ1-5 . TRBV2
TGTGCCAGCAGTTACTCTAGGAGACCGAACACTGAAGCTTTCTTT CASSYSRRPNTEAFF 15 . TRBJ1-1 . TRBV6-2/TRBV6-3
TGTGCCAGCAGCTTAGCAGGGGGTGAGACCCAGTACTTC CASSLAGGETQYF 13 . TRBJ2-5 once TRBV7-9
TGTGCCAGCAGGGACAGTAGGTTTAGCAACAATGAGCAGTTCTTC CASRDSRFSNNEQFF 15 . TRBJ2-1 once TRBV5-4
TGTGCCACCAGTGATTTTGGAGGGGGCAGAACCGGGGAGCTGTTTTTT CATSDFGGGRTGELFF 16 . TRBJ2-2 . TRBV24-1
TGTGCCAGCAGTTTATTCAAAAGCCCCAGACAGGGGGCCGTTGGCTACACCTTC CASSLFKSPRQGAVGYTF 18 TRBD1 TRBJ1-2 once TRBV28
TGTGCCAGCAGCGTAGGTGGGGGAGGATCCTACGAGCAGTACTTC CASSVGGGGSYEQYF 15 . TRBJ2-7 . TRBV9
TGTGCCAGCAGTCGCTACAGGGAGGGTGGCTACACCTTC CASSRYREGGYTF 13 . TRBJ1-2 once TRBV27
TGTGCCAGCAGTTTGAGACAATCGGTCACCCCAGATACGCAGTATTTT CASSLRQSVTPDTQYF 16 . TRBJ2-3 . TRBV27
TGTGCCAGCATCTCTGGGCGGGGAAACTATGGCTACACCTTC CASISGRGNYGYTF 14 . TRBJ1-2 . TRBV2
TGCGCCAGCAGCGGACAGGTCCTAAATTCACCCCTCCACTTT CASSGQVLNSPLHF 14 TRBD1 TRBJ1-6 . TRBV5-1
TGCGCCAGCAGCCAAGATCTTAGTTTCGGCACTGAAGCTTTCTTT CASSQDLSFGTEAFF 15 . TRBJ1-1 . TRBV4-1
TGTGCCAGCAAATCGGAGGGCGGCTCACCCCTCCACTTT CASKSEGGSPLHF 13 . TRBJ1-6 . TRBV6-1
TGTGCCAGCAGTCCCCTCAACACGGGGGAGACCCAGTACTTC CASSPLNTGETQYF 14 . TRBJ2-5 . TRBV7-8
TGTGCCAGCAGGCTACAGGGGGGCAATGAGCAGTTCTTC CASRLQGGNEQFF 13 TRBD1 TRBJ2-1 . TRBV27
TGTGCCAGCATGGCAGACCCACCGACTTACAATGAGCAGTTCTTC CASMADPPTYNEQFF 15 . TRBJ2-1 . TRBV6-6
TGCGCCAGCAGCTTCCATGGACAGGGTGAAACTGAAGCTTTCTTT CASSFHGQGETEAFF 15 TRBD1 TRBJ1-1 . TRBV5-1
TGCGCCAGCAGCTTGGGCACGGGCAATCAGCCCCAGCATTTT CASSLGTGNQPQHF 14 . TRBJ1-5 . TRBV5-1
TGCAGCGTCGGGACAGTTGGCGGGGAGGAGCAGTACTTC CSVGTVGGEEQYF 13 . TRBJ2-7 . TRBV29-1
TGCGCCAGCAGCCAAGACCTGGGACTAGCGGGGTTCCTCTACGAGCAGTACTTC CASSQDLGLAGFLYEQYF 18 TRBD2 TRBJ2-7 few TRBV4-1
TGTGCCAGCAGCCAAGTTGGCTTAGAGACCCAGTACTTC CASSQVGLETQYF 13 . TRBJ2-5 . TRBV3-1/TRBV3-2
TGTGCTAGTGGTTCAGGGGACAGGGGAGACTATGGCTACACCTTC CASGSGDRGDYGYTF 15 TRBD1 TRBJ1-2 . TRBV12-5
TGTGCCAGCAGCCCGAAGGCAGGCAGTAACTATGGCTACACCTTC CASSPKAGSNYGYTF 15 . TRBJ1-2 . TRBV7-2
TGTGCCAGCAGCTTGGTCGGGACTAGCTATACAGATACGCAGTATTTT CASSLVGTSYTDTQYF 16 TRBD2 TRBJ2-3 . TRBV5-4
TGTGCCAGCAGCTTACAGGGGACGATTAACTATGGCTACACCTTC CASSLQGTINYGYTF 15 TRBD1 TRBJ1-2 . TRBV5-5
TGTGCCAGCAGTAAACCCGGGACAGGGGATTCACCCCTCCACTTT CASSKPGTGDSPLHF 15 TRBD1 TRBJ1-6 . TRBV28
TGTGCCAGCAGTCCCCCCCGGGGGGGGGAGTACTTC CASSPPRGGEYF 12 TRBD2 TRBJ2-7 . TRBV28
TGTGCCAGCAGCCCCGGGGAGAGTTCACCCCTCCACTTT CASSPGESSPLHF 13 . TRBJ1-6 few TRBV9
TGCGCCAGCAGCCAACGACTAGCGGGGGGCACAGATACGCAGTATTTT CASSQRLAGGTDTQYF 16 TRBD2 TRBJ2-3 . TRBV10-2
TGTGCCAGCAGCCCCCGGAGGCACGGACAGGACACCGGGGAGCTGTTTTTT CASSPRRHGQDTGELFF 17 TRBD1 TRBJ2-2 few TRBV7-9
TGTGCCAGCAGTTGGGGCAGCGCCTACGAGCAGTACTTC CASSWGSAYEQYF 13 . TRBJ2-7 . TRBV6-5
TGTGCCAGCAGCCTGGCGGGGGGTTACACCGGGGAGCTGTTTTTT CASSLAGGYTGELFF 15 TRBD2 TRBJ2-2 . TRBV9
TGTGCCAGCAGCCAAGGCCCGGGTAGGGGCCACCTGACTGCCTCTGGAAACACCATATATTTT CASSQGPGRGHLTASGNTIYF 21 . TRBJ1-3 . TRBV14
TGTGCCAGCAGCCCGACAGGGGGAAGCAATCAGCCCCAGCATTTT CASSPTGGSNQPQHF 15 TRBD1 TRBJ1-5 . TRBV3-1/TRBV3-2
TGTGCCAGCAGCTCCTGGAATCTGGGGGCCACTGAAGCTTTCTTT CASSSWNLGATEAFF 15 . TRBJ1-1 . TRBV5-5
TGTGCCAGCAGCTTTAACAGGGGGGGCTACACCTTC CASSFNRGGYTF 12 TRBD1 TRBJ1-2 . TRBV7-8
TGTGCCAGCAGCTTAGTAGGACTGGTCACTGAAGCTTTCTTT CASSLVGLVTEAFF 14 . TRBJ1-1 once TRBV11-1
TGTGCCAGCAGTGAAGGGTACTTCATCTTC CASSEGYFIF 10 . TRBJ1-2 . TRBV6-1
TGTGCCACCTCGGGGGGCTCCACTACGCAGTATTTT CATSGGSTTQYF 12 . TRBJ2-3 . TRBV15
TGTGCCAGCAGCCCCTGGGGGGGGCCATCAGATACGCAGTATTTT CASSPWGGPSDTQYF 15 . TRBJ2-3 . TRBV9